This T cell receptor beta chain was sequenced for a study of cytomegalovirus exposure and HLA in healthy donors. Across the study: Roughly 180 million T cells yielded roughly 100 million unique TCR beta sequences, as an earlier analysis found.

This PCR relied on a set of 60 Vbeta primers and 13 Jbeta primers. The method was immunoSEQ multiplex PCR; TCRdb's version includes in-frame clones alone and lacks a portion of them. The table has approximately 73,000 clones, about two thirds seen once. Each donor was nominally healthy when sampled (though unrecorded immune exposures were likely). As to this clone: Antigen specificity is unknown.

Germline V lookup: CDR1 SNHLY, CDR2 FYNNEI. Trimming removed 3 bases at V and 0 bases at J, with 9 bases between. The CDR3 totals 14 residues. Broader study findings: Sequence variants that were highly shared formed a cluster that was likely a sequencing artifact.

This chain links TRBV2 with TRBJ2-7; D is unresolved. The receptor comes from a man younger than 45 in good health and CMV-seropositive. The sample consisted of PBMCs. The CDR3 sequence is CASSEWYSSYEQYF. DNA of the CDR3: TGTGCCAGCAGTGAGTGGTATAGCTCCTACGAGCAGTACTTC.